This T cell receptor (beta chain) was identified during a study of blood T cell repertoires in COVID-19 (dated by TCRdb to 2018 to 2021). Study-wide context: The collaborator samples originated in the United States, Italy and Spain and spanned the acute and convalescent phases of COVID-19. The material from the prospective study consisted of cDNA or gDNA derived from T cells, B-cell-depleted T cells, or PBMCs. Deeply sampled blood TCRbeta repertoires from subjects exposed to, actively infected with, or recovered from COVID-19 were included in the dataset. The repertoires were made available in a free public database intended to serve as a resource for research on the immune response to SARS-CoV-2. The samples were drawn from two sources: the first 160 participants of the ongoing ImmuneRACE study, and 1,000 to 1,500 subjects contributed by 6 global collaborators. Sample metadata almost always included a de-identified subject ID, COVID-19 status, age in years and sex. Where available, HLA class I and class II types were obtained from metadata supplied by the sample provider rather than from assay-based typing. Overall study outcomes, separate from this receptor: How much clinical and demographic metadata was included differed by source and by participant, and the metadata was provided uncurated.

A note on this clone: This clone's antigen is unknown. Qualities for individual bases were not recorded, and no much larger clone is one base off.

According to the germline V gene, CDR1 reads SGDLS and CDR2 reads YYNGEE. Cut back by 0 bases and 3 bases, the V and J ends lie 9 bases apart. The CDR3 measures 14 amino acids from cysteine to phenylalanine. Of the read, only the CDR3 DNA is kept; its 42 bases are in frame from base 1. The immunoSEQ Assay, a bias-controlled multiplex PCR, was used to amplify TCRbeta CDR3 regions from genomic DNA. Processing in the source paper ran as follows. The number of nucleated cells in each sample was estimated by amplification of reference gene primers within the assay. To quantify the absolute abundance of each unique TCRbeta CDR3 rearrangement, sequence reads were collapsed and filtered. For each sample, productive Simpson clonality was calculated as the square root of Simpson's diversity index over productive rearrangements. The table comes from immuneACCESS by way of TCRdb, which keeps in-frame sequences with V and J called. Part of the clones is missing from these tables; in studies checked, under half for an unresolved V gene and the rest for unknown reasons. For V, J and clone size, that table is used; D and trimming come from the DNA. The sample table lists fewer than 250,000 clones, 80% to 90% of them with a count of one. The ten largest clones represent 0.85% to 0.9% of the sample.

Participants in the prospective study were aged about 18 to 95 years, lived in 20 to 25 United States geographic areas, and enrolled through a virtual design. To assign participants to cohorts, the prospective study relied on clinical history that participants themselves reported in a screening survey and a study questionnaire. Exposed participants were defined as having been in contact with someone with a PCR-confirmed or clinician-diagnosed COVID-19 case within 2 weeks of study entry. In the prospective study, whole blood, serum and a nasopharyngeal or oropharyngeal swab were collected from each participant by mobile phlebotomists. Prospective study participants could optionally give additional blood draws and questionnaires over an approximately 2-month period. Prospective study blood samples were shipped either frozen or at room temperature before DNA extraction.

Sequencing was performed on PBMCs or T cells enriched from blood (not recorded which). The sequence joins TRBV9 to TRBJ1-1, with the D gene uncertain. This receptor was taken from a man aged 50 to 59 who had been exposed to COVID-19. This receptor carries the CDR3 CASSVGQVHTEAFF. The DNA sequence is given as TGTGCCAGCAGCGTAGGGCAGGTCCACACTGAAGCTTTCTTT.